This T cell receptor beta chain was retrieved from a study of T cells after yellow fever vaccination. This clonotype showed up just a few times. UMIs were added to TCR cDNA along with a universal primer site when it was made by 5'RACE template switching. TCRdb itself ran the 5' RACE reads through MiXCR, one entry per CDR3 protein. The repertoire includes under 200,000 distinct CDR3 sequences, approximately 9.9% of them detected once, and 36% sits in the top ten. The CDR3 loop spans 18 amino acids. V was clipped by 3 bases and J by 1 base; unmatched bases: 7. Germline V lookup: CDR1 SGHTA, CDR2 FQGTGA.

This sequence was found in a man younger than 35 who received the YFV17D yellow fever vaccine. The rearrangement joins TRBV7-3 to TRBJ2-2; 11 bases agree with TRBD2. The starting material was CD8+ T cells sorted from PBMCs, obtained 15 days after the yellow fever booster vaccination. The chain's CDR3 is CASSLLGGLAENTGELFF. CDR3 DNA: TGTGCCAGCAGCTTGCTCGGGGGACTAGCGGAGAACACCGGGGAGCTGTTTTTT.